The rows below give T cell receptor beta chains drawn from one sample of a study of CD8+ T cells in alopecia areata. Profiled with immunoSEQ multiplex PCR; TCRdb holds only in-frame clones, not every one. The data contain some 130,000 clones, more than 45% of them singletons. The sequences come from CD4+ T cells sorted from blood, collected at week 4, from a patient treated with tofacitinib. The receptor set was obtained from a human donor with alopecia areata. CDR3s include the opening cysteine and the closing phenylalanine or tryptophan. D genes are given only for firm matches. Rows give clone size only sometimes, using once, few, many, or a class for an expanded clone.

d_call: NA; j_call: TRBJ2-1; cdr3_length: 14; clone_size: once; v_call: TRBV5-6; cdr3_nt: TGTGCCAGCAGCCCCGTGCGGGCCGTCAATGAGCAGTTCTTC; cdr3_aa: CASSPVRAVNEQFF
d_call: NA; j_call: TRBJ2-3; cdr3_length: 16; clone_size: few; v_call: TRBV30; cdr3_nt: TGTGCCTGGAGTGTAAACGCAGGGGCCAGCACAGATACGCAGTATTTT; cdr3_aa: CAWSVNAGASTDTQYF
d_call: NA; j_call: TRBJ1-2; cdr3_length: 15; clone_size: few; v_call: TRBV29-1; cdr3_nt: TGCAGCGTACAACAGACAGCCCGCTTCTTCTATGGCTACACCTTC; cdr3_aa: CSVQQTARFFYGYTF
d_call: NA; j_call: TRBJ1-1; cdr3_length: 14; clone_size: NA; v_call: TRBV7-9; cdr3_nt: TGTGCCAGCAGCTTACAGGGGATGAAGACTGAAGCTTTCTTT; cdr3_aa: CASSLQGMKTEAFF
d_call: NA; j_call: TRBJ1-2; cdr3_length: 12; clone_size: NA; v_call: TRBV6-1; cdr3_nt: TGTGCCAGCAGTGAAGCAGGGTTTGGCTACACCTTC; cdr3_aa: CASSEAGFGYTF
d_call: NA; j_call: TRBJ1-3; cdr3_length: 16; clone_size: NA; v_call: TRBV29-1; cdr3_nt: TGCAGCGTTGAAGATCTGAAGGGTAGGAATGGAAACACCATATATTTT; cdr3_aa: CSVEDLKGRNGNTIYF
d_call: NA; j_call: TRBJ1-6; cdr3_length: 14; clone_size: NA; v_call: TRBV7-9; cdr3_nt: TGTGCCAGCAGCAGAGACAGAAACGGTACACCCCTCCACTTT; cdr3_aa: CASSRDRNGTPLHF
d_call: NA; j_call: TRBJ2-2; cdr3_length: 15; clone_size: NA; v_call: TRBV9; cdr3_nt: TGTGCCAGCAGCGTAGGGGCAGGGAGCACCGGGGAGCTGTTTTTT; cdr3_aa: CASSVGAGSTGELFF
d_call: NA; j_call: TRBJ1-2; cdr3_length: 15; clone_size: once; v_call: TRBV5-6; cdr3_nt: TGTGCCAGCAGCTGGGAAGGGGTCGGGGCGCGTGGCTACACCTTC; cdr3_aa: CASSWEGVGARGYTF
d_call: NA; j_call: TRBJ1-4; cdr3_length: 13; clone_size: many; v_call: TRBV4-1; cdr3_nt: TGCGCCAGCAGCCAACTTATAGGTGAAAAACTGTTTTTT; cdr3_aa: CASSQLIGEKLFF